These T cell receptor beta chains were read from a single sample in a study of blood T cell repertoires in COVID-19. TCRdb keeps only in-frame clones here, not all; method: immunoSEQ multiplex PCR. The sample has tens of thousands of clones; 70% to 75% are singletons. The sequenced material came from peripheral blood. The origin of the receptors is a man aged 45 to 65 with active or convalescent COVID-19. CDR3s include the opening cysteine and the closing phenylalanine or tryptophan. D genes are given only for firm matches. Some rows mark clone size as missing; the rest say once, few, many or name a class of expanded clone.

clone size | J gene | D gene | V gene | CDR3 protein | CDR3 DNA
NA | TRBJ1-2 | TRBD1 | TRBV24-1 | CATRPQPAGGHYGYTF | TGTGCCACTCGCCCCCAACCGGCAGGGGGGCACTATGGCTACACCTTC
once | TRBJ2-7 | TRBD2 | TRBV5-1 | CASSLASFSGGSSYEQYF | TGCGCCAGCAGCTTAGCTTCCTTTAGCGGGGGGAGCTCCTACGAGCAGTACTTC
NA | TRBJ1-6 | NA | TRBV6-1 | CASSDLQDYNSPLHF | TGTGCCAGCAGTGATTTGCAGGACTATAATTCACCCCTCCACTTT
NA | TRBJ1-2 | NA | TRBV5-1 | CASSLGNRDTLPSGYTF | TGCGCCAGCAGCTTGGGGAACCGGGACACCCTTCCGTCTGGCTACACCTTC
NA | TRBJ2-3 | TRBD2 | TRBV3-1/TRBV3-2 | CASSPPAGGQGDTQYF | TGTGCCAGCAGCCCCCCCGCGGGGGGGCAGGGAGATACGCAGTATTTT
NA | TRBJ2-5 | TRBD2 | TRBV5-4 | CASSFLAAGGPETQYF | TGTGCCAGCAGCTTCCTAGCAGCGGGGGGGCCAGAGACCCAGTACTTC
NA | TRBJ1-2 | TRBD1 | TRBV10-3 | CAIRPGQGADYGYTF | TGTGCCATCCGCCCTGGGCAGGGGGCGGACTATGGCTACACCTTC
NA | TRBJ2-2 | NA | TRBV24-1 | CATSDSRTTNTGELFF | TGTGCCACCAGTGATTCTAGGACTACGAACACCGGGGAGCTGTTTTTT
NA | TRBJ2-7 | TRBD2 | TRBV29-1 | CSVGEGYEQYF | TGCAGCGTTGGGGAGGGCTACGAGCAGTACTTC
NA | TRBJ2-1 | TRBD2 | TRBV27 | CASSPTSGGGYEQFF | TGTGCCAGCAGTCCAACTAGCGGGGGGGGCTATGAGCAGTTCTTC
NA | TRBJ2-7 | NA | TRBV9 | CASSAGLSGSSSYEQYF | TGTGCCAGCAGCGCGGGGTTGTCAGGTTCCTCCTCCTACGAGCAGTACTTC
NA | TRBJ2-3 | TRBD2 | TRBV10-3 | CAISESPGRGETDTQYF | TGTGCCATCAGTGAGTCGCCGGGGCGGGGGGAAACAGATACGCAGTATTTT
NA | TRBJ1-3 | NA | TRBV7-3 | CASSLTGAGNTIYF | TGTGCCAGCAGCTTAACAGGGGCTGGAAACACCATATATTTT
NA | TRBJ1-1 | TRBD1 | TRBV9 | CASSVGRQGGSEAFF | TGTGCCAGCAGCGTAGGAAGACAGGGTGGATCTGAAGCTTTCTTT
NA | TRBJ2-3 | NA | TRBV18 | CASSPPLARRTDTQYF | TGTGCCAGCTCACCACCACTAGCTAGGCGGACAGATACGCAGTATTTT
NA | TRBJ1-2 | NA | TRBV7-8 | CASSSNSIPNYGYTF | TGTGCCAGCAGCTCCAACAGTATTCCTAACTATGGCTACACCTTC
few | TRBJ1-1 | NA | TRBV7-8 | CASSLGTGGYTEAFF | TGTGCCAGCAGCTTAGGTACGGGGGGGTACACTGAAGCTTTCTTT
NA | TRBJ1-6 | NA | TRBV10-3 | CAISESGGGSYNSPLHF | TGTGCCATCAGTGAGTCTGGGGGCGGCTCCTATAATTCACCCCTCCACTTT
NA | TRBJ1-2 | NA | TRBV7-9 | CASSLDGSDGYTF | TGTGCCAGCAGCCTAGACGGCAGCGATGGCTACACCTTC
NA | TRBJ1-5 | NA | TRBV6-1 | CASSESEYQHF | TGTGCCAGCAGTGAAAGTGAGTACCAGCATTTT
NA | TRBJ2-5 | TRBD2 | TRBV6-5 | CASSSHEAGVATQYF | TGTGCCAGCAGTTCCCATGAAGCGGGGGTAGCGACCCAGTACTTC
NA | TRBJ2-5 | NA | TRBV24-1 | CATSDLLAETQYF | TGTGCCACCAGTGATTTACTAGCTGAGACCCAGTACTTC
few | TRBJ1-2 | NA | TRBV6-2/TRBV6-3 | CASSYSRGNYGYTF | TGTGCCAGCAGTTACTCGAGGGGGAACTATGGCTACACCTTC
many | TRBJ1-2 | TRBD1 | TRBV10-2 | CASSLTGTGTPYGYTF | TGCGCCAGCAGCCTAACCGGGACAGGGACACCCTATGGCTACACCTTC
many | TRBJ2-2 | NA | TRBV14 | CASSQDWSPNTGELFF | TGTGCCAGCAGCCAAGATTGGAGTCCGAACACCGGGGAGCTGTTTTTT
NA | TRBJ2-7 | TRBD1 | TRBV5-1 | CASSWTPGQDYEQYF | TGCGCCAGCAGCTGGACCCCGGGACAGGACTACGAGCAGTACTTC
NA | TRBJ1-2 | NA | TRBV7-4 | CASSPLFQGNYTF | TGTGCCAGCAGCCCCCTATTCCAGGGAAACTACACCTTC
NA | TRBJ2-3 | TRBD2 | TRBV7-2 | CASSHTALAGAAPESQYF | TGTGCCAGCAGCCACACGGCTCTAGCGGGGGCTGCTCCAGAGTCGCAGTATTTT
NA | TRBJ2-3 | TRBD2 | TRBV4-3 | CASSQVWPTSPYTDTQYF | TGCGCCAGCAGCCAAGTTTGGCCGACTAGCCCTTACACAGATACGCAGTATTTT
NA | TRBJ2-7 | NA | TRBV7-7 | CASSFGPRGGSYEQYF | TGTGCCAGCAGCTTTGGACCCCGAGGGGGCTCCTACGAGCAGTACTTC
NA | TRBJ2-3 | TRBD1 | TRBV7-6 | CASSLGGDRGTDTQYF | TGTGCCAGCAGCTTAGGGGGGGACAGGGGCACAGATACGCAGTATTTT
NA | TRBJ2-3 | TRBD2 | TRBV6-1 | CASSEPGLAGARTDTQYF | TGTGCCAGCAGTGAACCGGGACTAGCGGGGGCTCGCACAGATACGCAGTATTTT
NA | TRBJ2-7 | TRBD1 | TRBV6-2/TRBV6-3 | CASSFTGQTYEQYF | TGTGCCAGCAGTTTCACGGGACAGACCTACGAGCAGTACTTC
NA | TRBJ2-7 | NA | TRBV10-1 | CASSEGLSYEQYF | TGCGCCAGCAGTGAGGGGCTGAGCTACGAGCAGTACTTC